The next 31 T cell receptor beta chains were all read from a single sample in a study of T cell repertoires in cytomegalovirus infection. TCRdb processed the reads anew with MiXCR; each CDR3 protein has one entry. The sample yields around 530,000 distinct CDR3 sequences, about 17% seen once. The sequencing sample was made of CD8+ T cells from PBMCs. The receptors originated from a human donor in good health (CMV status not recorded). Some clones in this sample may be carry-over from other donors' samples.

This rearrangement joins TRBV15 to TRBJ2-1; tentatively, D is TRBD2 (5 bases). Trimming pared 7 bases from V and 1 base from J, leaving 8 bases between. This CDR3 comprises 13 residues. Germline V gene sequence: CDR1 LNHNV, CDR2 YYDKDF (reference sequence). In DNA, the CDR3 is TGTGCCACCACCCAGCGGTCCTACAATGAGCAGTTCTTC. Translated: CATTQRSYNEQFF.

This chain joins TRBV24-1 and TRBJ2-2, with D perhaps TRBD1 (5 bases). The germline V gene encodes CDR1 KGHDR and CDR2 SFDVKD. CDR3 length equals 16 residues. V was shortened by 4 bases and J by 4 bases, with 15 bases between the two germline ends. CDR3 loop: CATSESRGRGTGELFF. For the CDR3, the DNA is TGTGCCACCAGTGAGAGCCGTGGAAGGGGCACCGGGGAGCTGTTTTTT.

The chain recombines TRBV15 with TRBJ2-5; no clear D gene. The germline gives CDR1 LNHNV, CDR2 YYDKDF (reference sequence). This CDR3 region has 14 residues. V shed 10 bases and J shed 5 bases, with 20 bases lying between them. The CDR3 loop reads CAICDPDDRETQYF. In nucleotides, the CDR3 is TGTGCCATCTGTGACCCCGACGACCGGGAGACCCAGTACTTC.

The chain's CDR3 is CSARESVIGRHQETQYF. The CDR3 DNA reads TGCAGTGCTAGAGAGTCTGTAATTGGACGGCACCAAGAGACCCAGTACTTC. The V call is TRBV20-1, the J call TRBJ2-5; D remains ambiguous. V was pared by 0 bases and J by 0 bases, with 17 bases between. This CDR3 region has 17 residues. Germline V CDR1 and CDR2: DFQATT, SNEGSKA (reference sequence).

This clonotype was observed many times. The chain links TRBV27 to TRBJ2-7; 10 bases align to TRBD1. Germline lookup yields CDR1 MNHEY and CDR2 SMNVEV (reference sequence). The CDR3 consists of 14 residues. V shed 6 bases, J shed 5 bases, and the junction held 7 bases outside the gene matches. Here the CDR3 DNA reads TGTGCCAGCAGCTCGGGACAGGGGTGGCACGAGCAGTACTTC. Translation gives CASSSGQGWHEQYF.

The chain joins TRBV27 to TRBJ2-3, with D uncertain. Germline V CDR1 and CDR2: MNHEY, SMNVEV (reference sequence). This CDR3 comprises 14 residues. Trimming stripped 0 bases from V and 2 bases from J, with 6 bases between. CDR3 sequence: CASSLSPATDTQYF. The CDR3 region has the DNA TGTGCCAGCAGTTTATCACCGGCCACAGATACGCAGTATTTT.

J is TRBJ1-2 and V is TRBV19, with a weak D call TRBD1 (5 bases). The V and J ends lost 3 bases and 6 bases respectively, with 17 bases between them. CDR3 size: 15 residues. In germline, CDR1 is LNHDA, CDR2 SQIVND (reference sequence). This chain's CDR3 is CASSIVLGQADGYTF. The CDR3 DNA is TGTGCCAGTAGTATTGTTTTGGGGCAGGCCGATGGCTACACCTTC.

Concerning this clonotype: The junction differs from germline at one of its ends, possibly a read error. This CDR3 is CASRGGAYNKQFF. CDR3 in DNA: TGTGCCAGCCGGGGGGGAGCCTACAATAAGCAGTTCTTC. V usage is TRBV7-9 and J usage is TRBJ2-1; 8 nucleotides align to TRBD2. The CDR3 consists of 13 residues. Germline CDR1 SEHNR, CDR2 FQNEAQ (reference sequence).

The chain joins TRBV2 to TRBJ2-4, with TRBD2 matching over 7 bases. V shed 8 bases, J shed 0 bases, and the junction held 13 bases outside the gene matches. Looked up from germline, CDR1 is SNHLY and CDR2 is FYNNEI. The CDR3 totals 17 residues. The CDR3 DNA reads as TGTGCCAGCCTCGAGTATCGGGGGGAGCTAGCCAAAAACATTCAGTACTTC. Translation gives CASLEYRGELAKNIQYF.

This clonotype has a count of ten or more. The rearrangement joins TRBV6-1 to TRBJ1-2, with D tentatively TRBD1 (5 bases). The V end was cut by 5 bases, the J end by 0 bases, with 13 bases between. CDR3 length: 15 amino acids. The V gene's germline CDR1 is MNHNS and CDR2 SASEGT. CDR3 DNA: TGTGCCAGCAGTCCAACGACAGATACTAACTATGGCTACACCTTC. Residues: CASSPTTDTNYGYTF.

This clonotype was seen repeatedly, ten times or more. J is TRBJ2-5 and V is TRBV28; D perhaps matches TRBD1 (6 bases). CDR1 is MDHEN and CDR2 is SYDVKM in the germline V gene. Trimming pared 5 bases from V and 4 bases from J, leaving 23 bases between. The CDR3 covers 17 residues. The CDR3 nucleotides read TGTGCCAGCAGTCCAGCCGGGGCAGGGGCGAGGGGAGAGACCCAGTACTTC. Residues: CASSPAGAGARGETQYF.

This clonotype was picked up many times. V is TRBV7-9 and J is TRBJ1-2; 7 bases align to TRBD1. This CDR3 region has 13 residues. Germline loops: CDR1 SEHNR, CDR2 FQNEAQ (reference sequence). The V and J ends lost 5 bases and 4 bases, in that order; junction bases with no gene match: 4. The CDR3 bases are TGTGCCAGCAGCGGTACAGGGGCCTATGGCTACACCTTC. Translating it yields CASSGTGAYGYTF.

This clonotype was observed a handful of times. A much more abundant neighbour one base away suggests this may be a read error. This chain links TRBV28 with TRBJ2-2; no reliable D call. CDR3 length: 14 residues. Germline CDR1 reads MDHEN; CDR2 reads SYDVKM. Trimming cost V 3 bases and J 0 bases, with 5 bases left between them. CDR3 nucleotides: TGTGCCAGCAGTTTTAGGGCGAACACCGGGGAGCTGTTTTTT. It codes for CASSFRANTGELFF.

The CDR3 region is CASSSLGRGGRDTQYF. The DNA of the CDR3 is TGTGCCAGCAGCTCCTTGGGGCGTGGGGGACGAGATACGCAGTATTTT. The chain couples TRBV9 to TRBJ2-3, with D perhaps assigned TRBD1 or TRBD2 (5 bases each). Per the germline V gene, CDR1 is SGDLS and CDR2 is YYNGEE. Trimming stripped 4 bases from V and 5 bases from J, with 20 bases between. This CDR3 is 16 amino acids long.

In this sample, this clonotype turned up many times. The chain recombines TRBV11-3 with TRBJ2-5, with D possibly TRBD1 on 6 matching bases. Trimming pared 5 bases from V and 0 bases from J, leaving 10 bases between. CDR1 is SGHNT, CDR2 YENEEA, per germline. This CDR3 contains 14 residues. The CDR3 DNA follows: TGTGCCAGCAGCACCCGGGACAACCAAGAGACCCAGTACTTC. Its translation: CASSTRDNQETQYF.

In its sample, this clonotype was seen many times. The CDR3 DNA reads as TGTGCCAGCAGCTTCAAAATGACTAACGGCGAGCAGTACTTC. It encodes CASSFKMTNGEQYF. The chain joins TRBV7-3 to TRBJ2-7, with D possibly being TRBD2 (5 bases). The length of the CDR3 is 14 residues. Between the trimmed V and J ends, which lost 3 bases and 6 bases, there was a span of 15 bases. Germline V gene lookup returns CDR1 SGHTA and CDR2 FQGTGA. Variable domain in full (rest from reference TRBV7-3 and TRBJ2-7): GAGVSQTPSNKVTEKGKYVELRCDPISGHTALYWYRQSLGQGPEFLIYFQGTGAADDSGLPNDRFFAVRPEGSVSTLKIQRTERGDSAVYLCASSFKMTNGEQYFGPGTRLTVT.

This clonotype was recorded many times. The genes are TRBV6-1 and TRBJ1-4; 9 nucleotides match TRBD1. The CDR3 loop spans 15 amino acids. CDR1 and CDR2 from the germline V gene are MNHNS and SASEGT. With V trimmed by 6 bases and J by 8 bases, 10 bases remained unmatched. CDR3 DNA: TGTGCCAGCAGACCTCCGGGACAGGGACGGGAAAAACTGTTTTTT. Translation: CASRPPGQGREKLFF.

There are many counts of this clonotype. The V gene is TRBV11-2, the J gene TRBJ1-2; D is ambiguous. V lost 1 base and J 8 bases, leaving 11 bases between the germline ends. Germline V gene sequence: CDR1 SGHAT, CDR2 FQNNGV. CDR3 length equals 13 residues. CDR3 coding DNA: TGTGCCAGCAGCTTAGGAGGGTTCCGGGGCTACACCTTC. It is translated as CASSLGGFRGYTF.

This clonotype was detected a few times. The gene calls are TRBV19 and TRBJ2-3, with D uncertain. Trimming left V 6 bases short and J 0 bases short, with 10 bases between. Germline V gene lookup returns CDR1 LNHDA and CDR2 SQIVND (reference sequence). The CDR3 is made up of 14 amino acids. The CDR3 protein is CASSGPYSTDTQYF. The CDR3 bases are TGTGCCAGTAGCGGGCCGTATAGCACAGATACGCAGTATTTT.

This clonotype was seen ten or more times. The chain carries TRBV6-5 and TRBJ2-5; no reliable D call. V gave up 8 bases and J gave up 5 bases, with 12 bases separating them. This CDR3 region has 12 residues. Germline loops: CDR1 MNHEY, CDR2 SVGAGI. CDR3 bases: TGTGCCAGCGGGGTATATCGCGAGACCCAGTACTTC. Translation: CASGVYRETQYF.

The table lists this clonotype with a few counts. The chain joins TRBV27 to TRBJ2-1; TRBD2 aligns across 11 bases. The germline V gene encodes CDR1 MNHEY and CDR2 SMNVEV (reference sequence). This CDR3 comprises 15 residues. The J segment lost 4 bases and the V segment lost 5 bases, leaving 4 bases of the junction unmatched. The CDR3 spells CASSKGLADYNEQFF. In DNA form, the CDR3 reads TGTGCCAGCAGTAAGGGACTAGCGGATTACAATGAGCAGTTCTTC.

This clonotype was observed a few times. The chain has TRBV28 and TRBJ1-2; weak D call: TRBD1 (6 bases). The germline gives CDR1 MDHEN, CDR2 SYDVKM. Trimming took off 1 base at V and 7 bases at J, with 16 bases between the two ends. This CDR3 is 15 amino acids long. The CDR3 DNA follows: TGTGCCAGCAGTTTATTAGTAGGACAGCTCTGTGGCTACACCTTC. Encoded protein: CASSLLVGQLCGYTF.

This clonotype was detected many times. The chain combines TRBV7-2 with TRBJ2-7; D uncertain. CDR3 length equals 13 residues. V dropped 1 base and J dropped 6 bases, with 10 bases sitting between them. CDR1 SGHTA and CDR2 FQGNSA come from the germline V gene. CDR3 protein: CASSLGRPTEQYF. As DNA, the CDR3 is TGTGCCAGCAGCTTAGGTCGCCCGACCGAGCAGTACTTC.

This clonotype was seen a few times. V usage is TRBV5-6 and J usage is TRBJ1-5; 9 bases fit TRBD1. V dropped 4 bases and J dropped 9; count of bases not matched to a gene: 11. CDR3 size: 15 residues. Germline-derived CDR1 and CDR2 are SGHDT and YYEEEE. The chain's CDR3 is CASSPSGQGNGPQHF. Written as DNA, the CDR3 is TGTGCCAGCAGCCCGTCCGGACAGGGGAACGGGCCCCAGCATTTT.

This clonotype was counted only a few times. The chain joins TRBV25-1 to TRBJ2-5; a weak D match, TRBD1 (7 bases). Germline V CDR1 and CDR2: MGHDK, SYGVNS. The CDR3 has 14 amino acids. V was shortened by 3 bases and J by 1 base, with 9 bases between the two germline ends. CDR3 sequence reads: CASSERDSQETQYF. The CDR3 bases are TGTGCCAGCAGTGAGCGGGACAGCCAAGAGACCCAGTACTTC.

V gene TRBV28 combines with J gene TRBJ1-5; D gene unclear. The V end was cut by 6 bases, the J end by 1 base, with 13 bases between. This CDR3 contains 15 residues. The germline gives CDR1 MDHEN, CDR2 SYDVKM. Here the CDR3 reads CASSSGGTSNQPQHF. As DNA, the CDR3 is TGTGCCAGCAGCTCCGGCGGTACCAGCAATCAGCCCCAGCATTTT.

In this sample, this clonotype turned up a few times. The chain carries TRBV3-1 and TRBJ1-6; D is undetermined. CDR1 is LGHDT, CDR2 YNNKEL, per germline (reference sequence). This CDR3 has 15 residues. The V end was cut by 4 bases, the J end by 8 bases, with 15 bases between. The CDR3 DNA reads TGTGCCAGCAGCCCCAAACTCGGGCGGGATTCACCCCTCCACTTT. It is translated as CASSPKLGRDSPLHF.

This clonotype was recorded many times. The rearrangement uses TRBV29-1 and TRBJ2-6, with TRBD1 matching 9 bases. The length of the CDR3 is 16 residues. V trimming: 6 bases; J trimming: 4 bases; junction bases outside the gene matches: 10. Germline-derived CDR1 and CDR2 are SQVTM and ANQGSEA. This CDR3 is CSVVPGQGLGANVLTF. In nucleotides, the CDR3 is TGCAGCGTCGTCCCGGGACAGGGTTTAGGGGCCAACGTCCTGACTTTC.

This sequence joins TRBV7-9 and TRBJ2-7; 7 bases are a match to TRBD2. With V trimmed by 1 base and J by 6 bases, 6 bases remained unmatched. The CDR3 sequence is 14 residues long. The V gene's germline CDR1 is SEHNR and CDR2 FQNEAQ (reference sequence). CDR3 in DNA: TGTGCCAGCAGCTTAGGGGGGGGTTCCAGCGAGCAGTACTTC. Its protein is CASSLGGGSSEQYF.

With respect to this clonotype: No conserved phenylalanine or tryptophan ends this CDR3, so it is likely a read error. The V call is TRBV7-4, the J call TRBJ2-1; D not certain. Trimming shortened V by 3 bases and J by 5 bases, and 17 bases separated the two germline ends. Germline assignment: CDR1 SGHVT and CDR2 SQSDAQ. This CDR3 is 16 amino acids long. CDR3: CASSFVFPALHNEQFL. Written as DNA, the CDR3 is TGTGCCAGCAGCTTCGTGTTTCCGGCCCTTCACAATGAGCAGTTCTTA.

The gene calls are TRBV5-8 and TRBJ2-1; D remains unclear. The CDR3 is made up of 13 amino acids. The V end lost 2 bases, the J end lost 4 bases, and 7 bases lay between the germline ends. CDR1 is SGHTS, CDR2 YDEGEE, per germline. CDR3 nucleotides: TGTGCCAGCAGCTTAATGGATTACAATGAGCAGTTCTTC. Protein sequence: CASSLMDYNEQFF.